This passage covers 11 T cell receptor beta chains from one sample sequenced in a study of Ad26.COV2.S vaccination and SARS-CoV-2 variants. This table comes from immunoSEQ multiplex PCR, and its TCRdb copy is limited to in-frame clones, with some not included. Of fewer than 500,000 clones in the sample, roughly nine tenths were seen once. Stated treatment: over 15 received Ad26.COV2.S at low or high dose, single or two shots; a few received placebo; per-sample allocation not given. Sampling took place 63 days after the first vaccine or placebo injection. Sample: peripheral blood, taken in a trial of Ad26.COV2.S vaccine versus placebo. The source is a person aged 18-65 years who received the Ad26.COV2.S COVID-19 vaccine or a placebo.

This chain joins TRBV5-4 and TRBJ2-2; D gene uncertain. CDR3 size: 13 residues. V lost 2 bases and J 4 bases, leaving 6 bases between the germline ends. The germline CDR1 and CDR2 sequences are SGHNT and YYREEE (reference sequence). Here the CDR3 reads CASSLSITGELFF. The CDR3 region has the DNA TGTGCCAGCAGCTTATCGATCACCGGGGAGCTGTTTTTT.

V gene TRBV3-1 (or the pseudogene TRBV3-2) combines with J gene TRBJ2-3; D not resolved. The V gene lost 1 base and the J gene lost 1 base, with 9 bases spanning the gap. Looked up from germline, CDR1 is LGHDT and CDR2 is YNNKEL (reference sequence). The CDR3 has 15 residues. The CDR3, as DNA: TGTGCCAGCAGCCAAGCGGAAGTGGGCACAGATACGCAGTATTTT. Its translation is CASSQAEVGTDTQYF.

This sequence joins TRBV5-4 and TRBJ1-1; TRBD1 agrees at 9 bases. V shed 3 bases and J 2 bases; nucleotides not matched to a gene: 5. CDR3 length equals 15 residues. CDR1 SGHNT and CDR2 YYREEE come from the germline V gene (reference sequence). The CDR3 here is CASSWPGQGNTEAFF. CDR3 DNA sequence: TGTGCCAGCAGCTGGCCGGGACAGGGTAACACTGAAGCTTTCTTT.

The rearrangement joins TRBV6-5 to TRBJ2-5; D not resolved. The CDR3 covers 13 residues. V lost 2 bases and J 2 bases, leaving 6 bases between the germline ends. The germline CDR1 and CDR2 sequences are MNHEY and SVGAGI. CDR3 nucleotides: TGTGCCAGCAGTTACGGGGTTCAAGAGACCCAGTACTTC. It specifies CASSYGVQETQYF.

This chain connects TRBV15 to TRBJ1-1, with D unclear. The V end lost 0 bases, the J end lost 1 base, and 9 bases lay between the germline ends. The CDR3 is 15 amino acids. CDR1 is LNHNV, CDR2 YYDKDF, per germline (reference sequence). The CDR3 reads CATSRDPTENTEAFF. CDR3 bases: TGTGCCACCAGCAGAGATCCGACGGAGAACACTGAAGCTTTCTTT.

The gene calls are TRBV11-2 and TRBJ2-6, with TRBD1 matching over 7 bases. In germline, CDR1 is SGHAT, CDR2 FQNNGV. The CDR3 length is 17 residues. J lost 0 bases, V lost 5 bases, and 7 bases had no gene match. CDR3: CASSPYDRVSGANVLTF. For the CDR3, the DNA is TGTGCCAGCAGCCCCTACGACAGGGTCTCTGGGGCCAACGTCCTGACTTTC.

The rearrangement links TRBV5-1 to TRBJ2-1; D is possibly TRBD1 (5 bases). CDR3 length equals 16 residues. Trimming shortened V by 4 bases and J by 6 bases, and 20 bases separated the two germline ends. The germline V gene has CDR1 SGHRS and CDR2 YFSETQ. DNA for the CDR3: TGCGCCAGCAGCCTGGGGTGGGGCCTGGACGGCAATGAGCAGTTCTTC. Amino acid sequence: CASSLGWGLDGNEQFF.

The chain is built from TRBV4-3 and TRBJ2-7, with 10 bases matching TRBD1. The CDR3 consists of 13 residues. V gave up 7 bases and J gave up 5 bases; unmatched junction bases: 5. Germline values: CDR1 LGHNA, CDR2 YSLEER. The CDR3 loop is CASTTGGLNEQYV. CDR3 sequence (DNA): TGCGCCAGCACGACAGGGGGCCTCAACGAGCAGTACGTC.

This clone was seen a single time. The chain is built from TRBV27 and TRBJ2-3; D call uncertain. The CDR3 length is 13 residues. The germline V gene has CDR1 MNHEY and CDR2 SMNVEV (reference sequence). V was clipped by 2 bases and J by 2 bases, with 5 bases between them. CDR3 sequence: CASSLTYTDTQYF. The CDR3 nucleotides read TGTGCCAGCAGTTTAACCTACACAGATACGCAGTATTTT.

A word on this clone: In the same sample, other DNA sequences code for this CDR3. The chain uses TRBV6-5 and TRBJ1-1; TRBD1 agrees at 7 bases. V gave up 6 bases and J gave up 1 base; unmatched junction bases: 5. Germline V gene sequence: CDR1 MNHEY, CDR2 SVGAGI. The CDR3 runs 14 residues. The CDR3: CASSRQGGNTEAFF. CDR3 DNA sequence: TGTGCCAGCAGCCGACAGGGCGGGAACACTGAAGCTTTCTTT.

The gene calls are TRBV5-1 and TRBJ2-2, with 9 nucleotides matching TRBD1. Trimming took 4 bases from V and 3 from J; bases not matched to a gene: 4. The CDR3 runs to 15 residues. Germline CDR1 SGHRS, CDR2 YFSETQ. CDR3 in DNA: TGCGCCAGCAGCCCAGGGACAGGGTACACCGGGGAGCTGTTTTTT. It codes for CASSPGTGYTGELFF.